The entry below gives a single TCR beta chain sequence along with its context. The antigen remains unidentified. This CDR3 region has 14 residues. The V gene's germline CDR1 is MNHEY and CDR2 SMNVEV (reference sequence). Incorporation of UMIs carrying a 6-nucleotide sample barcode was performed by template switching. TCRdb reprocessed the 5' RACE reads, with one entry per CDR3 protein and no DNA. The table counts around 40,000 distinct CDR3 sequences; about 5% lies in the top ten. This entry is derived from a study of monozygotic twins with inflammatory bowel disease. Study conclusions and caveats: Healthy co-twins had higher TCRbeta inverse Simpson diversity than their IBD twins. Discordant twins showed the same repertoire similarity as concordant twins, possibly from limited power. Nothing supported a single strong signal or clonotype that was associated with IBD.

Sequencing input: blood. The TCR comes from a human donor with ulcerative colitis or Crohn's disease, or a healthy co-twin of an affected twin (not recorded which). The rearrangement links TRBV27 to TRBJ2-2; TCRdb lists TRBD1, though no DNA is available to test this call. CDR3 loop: CASSLRTGVGELFF.